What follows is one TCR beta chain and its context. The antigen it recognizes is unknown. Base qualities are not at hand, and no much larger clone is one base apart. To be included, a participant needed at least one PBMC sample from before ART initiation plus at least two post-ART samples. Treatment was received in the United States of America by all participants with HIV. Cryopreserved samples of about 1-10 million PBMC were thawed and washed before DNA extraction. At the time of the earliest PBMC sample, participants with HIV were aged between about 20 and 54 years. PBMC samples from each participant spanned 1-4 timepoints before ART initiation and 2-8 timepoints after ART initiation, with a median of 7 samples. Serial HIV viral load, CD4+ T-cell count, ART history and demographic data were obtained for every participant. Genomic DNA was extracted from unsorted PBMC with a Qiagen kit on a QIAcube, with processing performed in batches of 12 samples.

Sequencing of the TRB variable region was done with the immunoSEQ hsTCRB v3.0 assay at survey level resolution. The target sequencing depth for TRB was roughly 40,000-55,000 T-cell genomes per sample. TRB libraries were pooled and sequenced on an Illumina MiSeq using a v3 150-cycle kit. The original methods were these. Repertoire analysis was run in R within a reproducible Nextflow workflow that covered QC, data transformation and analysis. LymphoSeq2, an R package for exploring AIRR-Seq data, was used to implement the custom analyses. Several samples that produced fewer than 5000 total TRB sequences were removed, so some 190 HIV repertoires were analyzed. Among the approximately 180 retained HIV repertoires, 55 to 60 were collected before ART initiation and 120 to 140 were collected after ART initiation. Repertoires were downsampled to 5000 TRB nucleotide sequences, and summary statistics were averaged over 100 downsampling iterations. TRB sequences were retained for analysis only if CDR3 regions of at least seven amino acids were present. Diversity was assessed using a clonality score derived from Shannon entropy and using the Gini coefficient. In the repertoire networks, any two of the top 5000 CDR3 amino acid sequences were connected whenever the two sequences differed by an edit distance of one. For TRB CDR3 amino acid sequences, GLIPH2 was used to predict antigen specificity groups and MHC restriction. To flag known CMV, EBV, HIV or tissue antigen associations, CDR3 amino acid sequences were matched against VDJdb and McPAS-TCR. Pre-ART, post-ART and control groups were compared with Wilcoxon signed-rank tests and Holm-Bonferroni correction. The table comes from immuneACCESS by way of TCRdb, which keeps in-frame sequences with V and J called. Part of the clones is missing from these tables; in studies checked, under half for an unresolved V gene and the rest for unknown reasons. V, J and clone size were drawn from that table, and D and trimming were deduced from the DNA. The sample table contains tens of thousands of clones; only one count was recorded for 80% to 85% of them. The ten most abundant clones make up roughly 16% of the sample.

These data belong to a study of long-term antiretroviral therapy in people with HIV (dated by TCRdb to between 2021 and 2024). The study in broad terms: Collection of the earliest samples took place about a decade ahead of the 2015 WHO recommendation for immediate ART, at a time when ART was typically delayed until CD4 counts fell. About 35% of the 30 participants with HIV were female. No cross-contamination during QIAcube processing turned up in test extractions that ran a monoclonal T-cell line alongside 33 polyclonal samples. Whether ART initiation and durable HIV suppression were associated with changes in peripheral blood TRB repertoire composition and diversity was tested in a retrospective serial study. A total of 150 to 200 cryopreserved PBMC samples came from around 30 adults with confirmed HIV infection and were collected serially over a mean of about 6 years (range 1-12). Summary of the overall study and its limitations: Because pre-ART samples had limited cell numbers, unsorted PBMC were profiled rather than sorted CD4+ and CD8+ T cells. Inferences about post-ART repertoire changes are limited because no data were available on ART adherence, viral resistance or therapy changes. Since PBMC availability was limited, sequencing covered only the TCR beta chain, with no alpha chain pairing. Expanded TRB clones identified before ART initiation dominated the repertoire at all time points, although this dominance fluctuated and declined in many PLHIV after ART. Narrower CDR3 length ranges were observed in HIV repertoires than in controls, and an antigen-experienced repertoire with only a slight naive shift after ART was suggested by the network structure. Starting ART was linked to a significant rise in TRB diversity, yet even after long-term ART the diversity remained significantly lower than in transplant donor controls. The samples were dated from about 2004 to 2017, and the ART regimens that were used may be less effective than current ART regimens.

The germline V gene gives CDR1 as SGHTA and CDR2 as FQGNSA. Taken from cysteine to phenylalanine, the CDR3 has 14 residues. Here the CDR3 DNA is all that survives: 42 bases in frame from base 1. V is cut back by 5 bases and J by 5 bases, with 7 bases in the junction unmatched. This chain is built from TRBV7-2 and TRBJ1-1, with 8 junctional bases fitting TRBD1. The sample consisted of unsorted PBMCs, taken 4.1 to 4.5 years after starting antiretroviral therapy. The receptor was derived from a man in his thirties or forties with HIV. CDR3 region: CASSPDREVTEAFF. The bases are TGTGCCAGCAGCCCGGACAGGGAGGTGACTGAAGCTTTCTTT.